This T cell receptor (beta chain) was retrieved from a study of shared clonotypes between healthy human individuals. The CDR3 has 15 residues. Trimming shortened V by 4 bases and J by 4 bases, and 18 bases separated the two germline ends. The germline gives CDR1 SGDLS, CDR2 YYNGEE. Method: immunoSEQ multiplex PCR; TCRdb's copy keeps in-frame clones and lacks some. This sample yields 850,000 to 1,100,000 clones, of which roughly 80% are seen a single time; 0.85% to 1% belongs to the top ten. The clonotype comes from a man between 18 and 35 years old in good health. Some clones in this sample may be carry-over from other donors' samples. Sequencing was carried out using memory CD4+ T cells from PBMCs. Stated subset: CD45RA-negative fraction. The chain has TRBV9 and TRBJ2-7; tentatively, D is TRBD2 (5 bases). CDR3 amino acids: CASSPRTEPFYEQYF. Written as DNA, the CDR3 is TGTGCCAGCAGCCCCCGGACTGAGCCCTTTTACGAGCAGTACTTC.